One sample yielded the 29 T cell receptor beta chains listed below, sequenced in a study of CD8 T cells in ankylosing spondylitis. Notes on the study in general: Blood from ankylosing spondylitis patients appeared to carry a characteristic eight-variant TCR beta motif.

TCRdb reprocessed the 5' RACE reads with MiXCR, giving one entry per CDR3 protein. The table lists about 700,000 distinct CDR3 sequences, around 20% of them singletons, with 15% to 20% in the top ten. Their antigens remain unidentified. Sequences were obtained from blood, either unsorted or a sorted T cell fraction (not recorded which). These receptors were taken from a male donor with ankylosing spondylitis.

This clonotype was found a few times. The chain uses TRBV3-1 and TRBJ1-2; 9 nucleotides match TRBD1. This CDR3 is 16 amino acids long. Losses at the gene ends were 6 bases for V and 4 bases for J; bases not matched to a gene: 12. Germline CDR1 is LGHDT and CDR2 is YNNKEL (reference sequence). The CDR3 DNA reads as TGTGCCAGCAGACGCGGCGGGACAGGGAATGTCTATGGCTACACCTTC. It encodes CASRRGGTGNVYGYTF.

This chain uses TRBV10-3 with TRBJ1-6; 10 bases align to TRBD1. Germline V gives CDR1 ENHRY, CDR2 SYGVKD. The CDR3 is made up of 16 amino acids. With 0 bases clipped from V and 9 bases from J, the junction kept 5 bases outside the gene matches. In DNA form, the CDR3 reads TGTGCCATCAGTGAGTCGTACGGACAGGGGGGTTCACCCCTCCACTTT. It yields the protein CAISESYGQGGSPLHF.

The rearrangement links TRBV12-3 or TRBV12-4 to TRBJ2-3, with 8 bases aligning to TRBD2. V lost 5 bases and J lost 5; bases outside the gene matches: 9. CDR3 length: 15 amino acids. This CDR3 reads CASSRNGRAGDTQYF. In DNA, the CDR3 is TGTGCCAGCAGTAGAAACGGGAGGGCAGGAGATACGCAGTATTTT.

The chain joins TRBV27 to TRBJ1-2, with a weak D call TRBD1 (6 bases). This CDR3 region has 14 residues. Germline V gene lookup returns CDR1 MNHEY and CDR2 SMNVEV (reference sequence). Trimming left V 8 bases short and J 2 bases short, with 15 bases between. CDR3: CASCTVTGNYGYTF. The DNA for the CDR3 is TGTGCCAGCTGTACCGTTACAGGGAACTATGGCTACACCTTC.

The V and J genes are TRBV7-9 and TRBJ1-5, with TRBD1 matching 7 bases. CDR1 and CDR2 (germline): SEHNR, FQNEAQ (reference sequence). The CDR3 contains 15 residues. The ends lost 10 bases at V and 0 bases at J; junction bases unmatched: 9. The CDR3 nucleotides are TGTGCCATCCCCAGACAGGGTCTTAGCAATCAGCCCCAGCATTTT. Translation: CAIPRQGLSNQPQHF.

V and J are TRBV5-1 and TRBJ1-1; TRBD1 matches at 7 bases. This CDR3 spans 13 amino acids. The trim removed 2 bases at V and 4 bases at J, leaving 2 bases unmatched. Germline loops: CDR1 SGHRS, CDR2 YFSETQ. The CDR3 protein is CASSFPGGTEAFF. The CDR3 nucleotides read TGCGCCAGCAGCTTCCCAGGGGGCACTGAAGCTTTCTTT.

The chain couples TRBV20-1 to TRBJ2-3; 8 nucleotides agree with TRBD1. The CDR3 extends over 14 amino acids. Germline V lookup: CDR1 DFQATT, CDR2 SNEGSKA (reference sequence). Germline trimming cut 0 bases from V and 6 bases from J; bases unmatched to any gene: 5. The CDR3, as DNA: TGCAGTGCTAGAGAACAGGGGGGCCGCGATACGCAGTATTTT. It specifies CSAREQGGRDTQYF.

This clonotype was observed a handful of times. This sequence joins TRBV5-1 and TRBJ1-4; TRBD1 agrees at 7 bases. Germline V gene lookup returns CDR1 SGHRS and CDR2 YFSETQ. The CDR3 covers 15 residues. V lost 3 bases, J lost 5 bases, and 7 bases stayed unmatched. CDR3 bases: TGCGCCAGCAGCTCGAGCCCGGACAGGAATGAAAAACTGTTTTTT. Amino acids: CASSSSPDRNEKLFF.

This clonotype was seen a handful of times. The genes are TRBV20-1 and TRBJ1-1, with D uncertain. Germline V gene sequence: CDR1 DFQATT, CDR2 SNEGSKA (reference sequence). The CDR3 consists of 12 residues. V dropped 3 bases and J dropped 0 bases, with 5 bases sitting between them. CDR3 DNA: TGCAGTGCTAGCCGCATGAACACTGAAGCTTTCTTT. It translates to CSASRMNTEAFF.

In this sample, this clonotype turned up a few times. The chain combines TRBV12-3 or TRBV12-4 with TRBJ2-5, with 7 bases that match TRBD2. The CDR3 is 12 residues long. Trimming at V came to 6 bases and at J to 13 bases, leaving 11 bases not matched to a gene. DNA of the CDR3: TGTGCCAGCAGCGCCGGACTAGTCGCCCCGTACTTC. Amino acid sequence: CASSAGLVAPYF.

As DNA, the CDR3 is TGTGCCAGCAGCCCTCCTTCCTCTGGGAATGAGCAGTTCTTC. It specifies CASSPPSSGNEQFF. This chain connects TRBV7-9 to TRBJ2-1; D gene uncertain. V shed 5 bases and J shed 7 bases, with 15 bases lying between them. Germline assignment: CDR1 SEHNR and CDR2 FQNEAQ (reference sequence). The CDR3 extends over 14 amino acids.

This clonotype has at least ten counts. V usage is TRBV12-3 or TRBV12-4 and J usage is TRBJ2-7, with TRBD2 identical over 7 bases. Losses at the gene ends were 5 bases for V and 2 bases for J; bases not matched to a gene: 6. The CDR3 has 14 amino acids. CDR3 sequence reads: CASSTSVVPYEQYF. The CDR3 DNA reads TGTGCCAGCAGTACTAGCGTAGTACCCTACGAGCAGTACTTC.

This clonotype occurred many times. The gene calls are TRBV4-2 and TRBJ2-3; 11 nucleotides line up with TRBD2. CDR1 is LGHNA and CDR2 is YNFKEQ in the germline V gene. The ends lost 4 bases at V and 4 bases at J; junction bases unmatched: 4. This CDR3 is 15 amino acids long. CDR3 DNA sequence: TGTGCCAGCAGCCGGCTAGCGGGGGGTGCAGATACGCAGTATTTT. Amino acid sequence: CASSRLAGGADTQYF.

The V gene is TRBV4-3, the J gene TRBJ2-3; D is uncertain. V was clipped by 1 base and J by 0 bases, with 14 bases between them. This CDR3 region has 17 residues. From germline, CDR1 is LGHNA and CDR2 YSLEER. DNA of the CDR3: TGCGCCAGCAGCCAAGTCCCGGGTCCATCTAGCACAGATACGCAGTATTTT. Protein: CASSQVPGPSSTDTQYF.

The V call is TRBV20-1, the J call TRBJ1-5, with D perhaps matching TRBD1 (6 bases). This CDR3 contains 15 residues. Trimming stripped 2 bases from V and 0 bases from J, with 11 bases between. CDR1 DFQATT and CDR2 SNEGSKA come from the germline V gene (reference sequence). CDR3 sequence reads: CSARQTGISNQPQHF. Here the CDR3 DNA reads TGCAGTGCTAGACAAACAGGGATTAGCAATCAGCCCCAGCATTTT.

The chain links TRBV25-1 to TRBJ2-7; 9 bases map to TRBD2. The CDR3 consists of 16 residues. In germline, CDR1 is MGHDK, CDR2 SYGVNS. Germline trimming cut 3 bases from V and 0 bases from J; bases unmatched to any gene: 6. CDR3 sequence reads: CASSEESSGTSYEQYF. CDR3 bases: TGTGCCAGCAGTGAGGAATCTAGCGGGACCTCCTACGAGCAGTACTTC.

This clonotype was observed a few times. The chain carries TRBV4-2 and TRBJ2-1; 9 nucleotides agree with TRBD2. The CDR3 consists of 15 residues. The germline gives CDR1 LGHNA, CDR2 YNFKEQ. The J segment lost 7 bases and the V segment lost 0 bases, leaving 4 bases of the junction unmatched. The CDR3 region has the DNA TGTGCCAGCAGCCAAGAGCGGGAGGGTAGGAATGAGCAGTTCTTC. Residues: CASSQEREGRNEQFF.

The genes are TRBV27 and TRBJ2-3; 16 nucleotides align to TRBD2. V gave up 9 bases and J gave up 10 bases; unmatched junction bases: 10. CDR3 size: 15 residues. Germline CDR1 MNHEY, CDR2 SMNVEV (reference sequence). The CDR3 DNA reads as TGTGCCAGATCCCCCGGGACTAGCGGGAGGGGCCCGCAGTATTTT. Translated, it gives CARSPGTSGRGPQYF.

This clonotype appeared a few times. This chain joins TRBV5-1 and TRBJ1-2; D not resolved. Germline V gives CDR1 SGHRS, CDR2 YFSETQ. This CDR3 is built from 14 residues. V dropped 5 bases and J dropped 4 bases, with 15 bases sitting between them. The DNA for the CDR3 is TGCGCCAGCAGAGAGGGTTTAGGATTCTATGGCTACACCTTC. It translates to CASREGLGFYGYTF.

The chain recombines TRBV12-3 or TRBV12-4 with TRBJ2-2; D not resolved. The CDR3 has 14 residues. The V end lost 6 bases, the J end lost 5 bases, and 13 bases lay between the germline ends. Here the CDR3 DNA reads TGTGCCAGCAGCTCGGACCATCGGACCGGGGAGCTGTTTTTT. Its protein product is CASSSDHRTGELFF.

This clonotype was observed a few times. The rearrangement joins TRBV7-9 to TRBJ1-1, with D perhaps TRBD1 (6 bases). The germline gives CDR1 SEHNR, CDR2 FQNEAQ (reference sequence). The V gene lost 1 base and the J gene lost 4 bases, with 10 bases spanning the gap. This CDR3 has 14 amino acids. This CDR3 reads CASSLGSGATEAFF. The CDR3 DNA sequence: TGTGCCAGCAGCTTAGGATCGGGGGCCACTGAAGCTTTCTTT.

This clonotype was seen repeatedly, ten times or more. This chain uses TRBV4-1 with TRBJ2-1; D not certain. The CDR3 contains 15 residues. Per the germline V gene, CDR1 is MGHRA and CDR2 is YSYEKL. Deletions cut 1 base from V and 0 bases from J, with 7 bases between. This CDR3 reads CASSQVRSSYNEQFF. For the CDR3, the DNA is TGCGCCAGCAGCCAAGTCAGGAGCTCCTACAATGAGCAGTTCTTC.

The chain is built from TRBV13 and TRBJ2-3, with 7 bases aligning to TRBD2. J gave up 2 bases and V 4 bases, and 12 bases lay outside the gene matches. The CDR3 has 17 residues. Germline-derived CDR1 and CDR2 are PRHDT and FYEKMQ (reference sequence). The CDR3 loop reads CASSSQAASGPTDTQYF. DNA for the CDR3: TGTGCCAGCAGCTCCCAGGCCGCTAGCGGCCCCACAGATACGCAGTATTTT.

This clonotype was seen more than once but under ten times. The chain carries TRBV20-1 and TRBJ2-7; TRBD1 aligns across 8 bases. This CDR3 contains 14 residues. Germline CDR1 is DFQATT and CDR2 is SNEGSKA (reference sequence). The ends lost 0 bases at V and 6 bases at J; junction bases unmatched: 7. For the CDR3, the DNA is TGCAGTGCTAGAGAGTTACAGGGGGTTGGCGAGCAGTACTTC. It yields the protein CSARELQGVGEQYF.

The rearrangement uses TRBV5-5 and TRBJ1-1; no clear D. The CDR3 has 14 residues. Trimming pared 4 bases from V and 5 bases from J, leaving 15 bases between. CDR1 and CDR2 from the germline V gene are SGHKS and YYEKEE (reference sequence). The chain's CDR3 is CASSPREVGTEAFF. CDR3 in DNA: TGTGCCAGCAGCCCGCGGGAGGTGGGGACTGAAGCTTTCTTT.

This clonotype was seen more than once but under ten times. The chain carries TRBV4-2 and TRBJ2-1, with D perhaps matching TRBD2 (6 bases). Trimming took 3 bases from V and 3 from J, leaving 9 bases between them. The CDR3 covers 14 residues. Germline CDR1 reads LGHNA; CDR2 reads YNFKEQ. DNA for the CDR3: TGTGCCAGCAGCCATGGAGGGGACTACAATGAGCAGTTCTTC. Protein product: CASSHGGDYNEQFF.

This clonotype has a count of ten or more. J is TRBJ1-5 and V is TRBV6-1, with 7 bases aligning to TRBD1. Germline lookup yields CDR1 MNHNS and CDR2 SASEGT. V was clipped by 6 bases and J by 10 bases; unmatched bases: 18. The CDR3 extends over 16 amino acids. CDR3: CASSPVTGNQVSPQHF. The CDR3 region has the DNA TGTGCCAGCAGCCCTGTGACAGGGAATCAGGTCAGCCCCCAGCATTTT.

This chain uses TRBV5-1 with TRBJ1-3; 7 positions agree with TRBD1. Germline V gives CDR1 SGHRS, CDR2 YFSETQ. V lost 1 base to trimming and J lost 4 bases; unmatched junction nucleotides: 11. This CDR3 region has 17 residues. The CDR3 nucleotides read TGCGCCAGCAGCTTGTTCGGGACAGAGGGGTTCGGAAACACCATATATTTT. Its protein product is CASSLFGTEGFGNTIYF. The variable domain in full, with the rest retrieved from reference TRBV5-1 and TRBJ1-3, is KAGVTQTPRYLIKTRGQQVTLSCSPISGHRSVSWYQQTPGQGLQFLFEYFSETQRNKGNFPGRFSGRQFSNSRSEMNVSTLELGDSALYLCASSLFGTEGFGNTIYFGEGSWLTVV.

This clonotype was seen only a few times. The chain is built from TRBV12-3 or TRBV12-4 and TRBJ2-7; possible D gene TRBD2, 6 bases. The CDR3 consists of 13 residues. The ends were cut back, 6 bases at V and 2 bases at J, with 11 bases in the middle. The CDR3 here is CASRRDLAYEQYF. In DNA, the CDR3 is TGTGCCAGCAGAAGGGACTTGGCCTACGAGCAGTACTTC.